This entry describes one T cell receptor (beta chain). TCRdb fed the RT-PCR reads into MiXCR, producing one record per CDR3 protein. Among more than 600,000 distinct CDR3 sequences, 13% to 15% were seen once, and the ten largest hold about 3.6%. Germline V gene sequence: CDR1 KGHSH, CDR2 LQKENI. Trimming left V 6 bases short and J 0 bases short, with 12 bases between. The CDR3 covers 15 residues. The sequence came from a female donor in good health, serving as a healthy control. The specimen sequenced was memory CD4+ T cells from blood. This chain joins TRBV18 and TRBJ1-5; D call uncertain. CDR3 sequence reads: CASSSGRHSNQPQHF. In nucleotides, the CDR3 is TGTGCCAGCTCCTCCGGCAGACATAGCAATCAGCCCCAGCATTTT.